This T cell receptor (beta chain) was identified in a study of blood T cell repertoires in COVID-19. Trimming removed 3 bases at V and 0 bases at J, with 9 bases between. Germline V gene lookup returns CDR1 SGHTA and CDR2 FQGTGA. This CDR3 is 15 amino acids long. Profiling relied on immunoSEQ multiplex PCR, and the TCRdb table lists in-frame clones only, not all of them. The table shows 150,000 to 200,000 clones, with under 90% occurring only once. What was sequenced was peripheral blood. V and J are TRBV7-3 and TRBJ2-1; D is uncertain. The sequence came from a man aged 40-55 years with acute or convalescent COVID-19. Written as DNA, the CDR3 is TGTGCCAGCAGCTTCACACCTAGCTCCTACAATGAGCAGTTCTTC. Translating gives CASSFTPSSYNEQFF.